Following are 28 T cell receptor beta chains from one sample sequenced in a study of T cell repertoires in cytomegalovirus infection. TCRdb re-called the reads through MiXCR, storing one row per CDR3 protein. The sample lists about 680,000 distinct CDR3 sequences; approximately 24% were seen once. What was sequenced was CD8+ T cells from PBMCs. Source of these receptors: a human donor in good health (CMV status not recorded). Some clones in this sample may be carry-over from other donors' samples.

Many counts were recorded for this clonotype. V usage is TRBV6-1 and J usage is TRBJ1-3, with 7 bases aligning to TRBD1. CDR1 and CDR2 (germline): MNHNS, SASEGT. This CDR3 contains 11 residues. Losses at the gene ends were 10 bases for V and 10 bases for J; bases not matched to a gene: 7. CDR3 sequence (DNA): TGTGCCACCAGGACAGGTCGAACCATATATTTT. Amino acid sequence: CATRTGRTIYF.

Only a few counts were recorded for this clonotype. The chain couples TRBV2 to TRBJ2-7; unclear D gene. The V gene lost 0 bases and the J gene lost 4 bases, with 19 bases spanning the gap. Germline CDR1 SNHLY, CDR2 FYNNEI. The CDR3 runs 17 residues. The DNA for the CDR3 is TGTGCCAGCAGTGAAGCTGCCCCTGGCTTCCTAATTTACGAGCAGTACGTC. Translation gives CASSEAAPGFLIYEQYV.

This clonotype was counted at least ten times. CDR3 DNA sequence: TGTGCCAGCAGCTTAGGGGGAGAGCACCCAGAGACCCAGTACTTC. This sequence encodes CASSLGGEHPETQYF. The V gene is TRBV7-2, the J gene TRBJ2-5; possibly TRBD2 for D (5 bases). Germline CDR1 SGHTA, CDR2 FQGNSA. Trimming cost V 1 base and J 4 bases, with 13 bases left between them. The CDR3 is 15 amino acids.

This clonotype has a count of ten or more. V and J are TRBV6-1 and TRBJ2-2; tentative D call: TRBD1 (6 bases). The V gene lost 2 bases and the J gene lost 6 bases, with 7 bases spanning the gap. The CDR3 consists of 13 residues. Germline assignment: CDR1 MNHNS and CDR2 SASEGT. The CDR3 region has the DNA TGTGCCAGCAGTGAAACAGGGCCCGGGGAGCTGTTTTTT. Protein sequence: CASSETGPGELFF.

Here the CDR3 DNA reads TGTGCCAGCAGCTTGACCGGGGAAGAAGAAAAACTGTTTTTT. Amino acids: CASSLTGEEEKLFF. The rearrangement joins TRBV7-6 to TRBJ1-4; D gene ambiguous. The V and J ends lost 3 bases and 8 bases respectively, with 13 bases between them. Per germline, CDR1 SGHVS and CDR2 FNYEAQ. The CDR3 runs 14 residues.

The V gene is TRBV5-1, the J gene TRBJ2-3, with D tentatively TRBD1 or TRBD2 (5 bases each). The CDR3 runs to 15 residues. The germline CDR1 and CDR2 sequences are SGHRS and YFSETQ. The germline V and J ends were trimmed by 3 bases and 3 bases, with 14 bases remaining between them. CDR3 loop: CASSSPGLTTDTQYF. In DNA, the CDR3 is TGCGCCAGCAGCTCGCCGGGGCTAACGACAGATACGCAGTATTTT.

This clonotype was observed a handful of times. The chain uses TRBV15 and TRBJ2-5; 7 bases are shared with TRBD1. V lost 0 bases and J lost 3; bases outside the gene matches: 10. The CDR3 extends over 17 amino acids. Germline V gene lookup returns CDR1 LNHNV and CDR2 YYDKDF (reference sequence). The CDR3 bases are TGTGCCACCAGCAGAGATGGGGAGACAGGGACAGAAGAGACCCAGTACTTC. Amino acid sequence: CATSRDGETGTEETQYF.

The chain combines TRBV12-3 or TRBV12-4 with TRBJ2-7; TRBD1 matches 8 bases. Germline trimming cut 6 bases from V and 3 bases from J; bases unmatched to any gene: 13. This CDR3 comprises 16 residues. The CDR3 loop reads CASSPGQGLIDYEQYF. The CDR3 region has the DNA TGTGCCAGCAGCCCTGGACAGGGTTTGATCGACTACGAGCAGTACTTC.

This clonotype appeared a few times. The J gene is TRBJ1-1, the V gene TRBV4-1; D is perhaps TRBD1 (6 bases). The V gene lost 1 base and the J gene lost 1 base, with 13 bases spanning the gap. The germline V gene encodes CDR1 MGHRA and CDR2 YSYEKL. This CDR3 spans 16 amino acids. Here the CDR3 DNA reads TGCGCCAGCAGCCAAGTGCTCGGGACAAAGAACACTGAAGCTTTCTTT. This sequence encodes CASSQVLGTKNTEAFF.

The chain joins TRBV6-1 to TRBJ2-5, with a weak D call TRBD1 (6 bases). The CDR3 is 14 residues long. CDR1 is MNHNS and CDR2 is SASEGT in the germline V gene. V lost 8 bases and J lost 1, with 14 bases in between. The CDR3 DNA reads as TGTGCCAGCTCCGGAAGGGGGACCCAAGAGACCCAGTACTTC. It specifies CASSGRGTQETQYF.

There are a few counts of this clonotype. The chain uses TRBV6-2 or TRBV6-3 and TRBJ2-3; TRBD2 agrees at 9 bases. V lost 8 bases, J lost 2 bases, and 2 bases stayed unmatched. CDR1 and CDR2 (germline): MNHEY, SVGEGT. The CDR3 has 13 residues. As DNA, the CDR3 is TGTGCCAGCCTAGCGGGGATCACAGATACGCAGTATTTT. Translation gives CASLAGITDTQYF.

This clonotype was counted at least ten times. V and J are TRBV5-5 and TRBJ2-3; 8 bases align to TRBD2. V lost 4 bases to trimming and J lost 3 bases; unmatched junction nucleotides: 19. This CDR3 comprises 19 residues. Looked up from germline, CDR1 is SGHKS and CDR2 is YYEKEE (reference sequence). CDR3 protein: CASSPVESGGLGFTDTQYF. CDR3 sequence (DNA): TGTGCCAGCAGCCCTGTCGAGAGCGGGGGACTCGGATTTACAGATACGCAGTATTTT.

The gene calls are TRBV6-1 and TRBJ2-7, with D unresolved. The CDR3 runs to 14 residues. The V end was cut by 2 bases, the J end by 4 bases, with 12 bases between. CDR1 is MNHNS, CDR2 SASEGT, per germline. CDR3 DNA sequence: TGTGCCAGCAGTGAATTAGGATGGGCATACGAGCAGTACTTC. The encoded protein is CASSELGWAYEQYF.

The rearrangement links TRBV4-2 to TRBJ2-3; D possibly uses TRBD1 or TRBD2 (5 bases each). CDR3 length: 15 residues. The ends were cut back, 0 bases at V and 1 base at J, with 8 bases in the middle. The germline CDR1 and CDR2 sequences are LGHNA and YNFKEQ. CDR3 amino acids: CASSQDRGRTDTQYF. In DNA form, the CDR3 reads TGTGCCAGCAGCCAAGATCGGGGCCGCACAGATACGCAGTATTTT.

The CDR3 DNA reads TGTGCCAGCAGTTACGGGGGGGCAGGGAGCAATCAGCCCCAGCATTTT. Its translation is CASSYGGAGSNQPQHF. This chain joins TRBV6-6 and TRBJ1-5; the D gene is possibly TRBD1 (6 bases). Trimming shortened V by 2 bases and J by 1 base, and 12 bases separated the two germline ends. The CDR3 sequence is 16 residues long. The V gene's germline CDR1 is MNHNY and CDR2 SVGAGI (reference sequence).

The chain links TRBV27 to TRBJ2-7; D might be TRBD2 (5 bases). Trimming took off 5 bases at V and 7 bases at J, with 18 bases between the two ends. In germline, CDR1 is MNHEY, CDR2 SMNVEV (reference sequence). This CDR3 contains 14 residues. The DNA of the CDR3 is TGTGCCAGCAGTAGAAACCCTAGCTCGGGGGAGCAGTACTTC. Protein sequence: CASSRNPSSGEQYF.

The rearrangement joins TRBV7-9 to TRBJ2-2; D unresolved. The length of the CDR3 is 17 residues. Trimming took 1 base from V and 4 from J, leaving 16 bases between them. Germline lookup yields CDR1 SEHNR and CDR2 FQNEAQ (reference sequence). The CDR3 loop reads CASSLGPRPRITGELFF. CDR3 DNA sequence: TGTGCCAGCAGCTTAGGCCCCCGGCCAAGGATCACCGGGGAGCTGTTTTTT.

This clonotype was counted a few times. The chain combines TRBV12-3 or TRBV12-4 with TRBJ2-3; 7 bases match TRBD2. The CDR3 is made up of 15 amino acids. The V gene end was trimmed by 6 bases and the J gene end by 7 bases; junction bases not matched to a gene: 13. CDR3 in amino acids: CASSHPGRLPNTQYF. The CDR3 coding sequence is TGTGCCAGCAGCCACCCCGGGAGGCTCCCCAATACGCAGTATTTT.

The rearrangement links TRBV28 to TRBJ2-3, with D uncertain. The germline V gene has CDR1 MDHEN and CDR2 SYDVKM. There are 14 residues in the CDR3. V was cut by 2 bases and J by 4 bases, with 10 bases left in between. The CDR3 reads CASSLARAPDTQYF. The CDR3 nucleotides read TGTGCCAGCAGTTTAGCAAGGGCACCAGATACGCAGTATTTT.

The V call is TRBV2, the J call TRBJ2-7; 9 bases are shared with TRBD1. Trimming cost V 2 bases and J 2 bases; bases outside gene matches: 4. Germline values: CDR1 SNHLY, CDR2 FYNNEI. This CDR3 spans 15 amino acids. This CDR3 reads CASSERGQGAYEQYF. DNA for the CDR3: TGTGCCAGCAGTGAAAGGGGACAGGGTGCCTACGAGCAGTACTTC.

The genes are TRBV28 and TRBJ1-1, with 9 bases lining up with TRBD1. J lost 4 bases, V lost 7 bases, and 4 bases had no gene match. Germline CDR1 is MDHEN and CDR2 is SYDVKM. The CDR3 is 13 amino acids. CDR3 residues: CASTRDRVTEAFF. The CDR3 nucleotides read TGTGCCAGCACCCGGGACAGGGTCACTGAAGCTTTCTTT. The variable domain in full, completed from reference TRBV28 and TRBJ1-1, reads DVKVTQSSRYLVKRTGEKVFLECVQDMDHENMFWYRQDPGLGLRLIYFSYDVKMKEKGDIPEGYSVSREKKERFSLILESASTNQTSMYLCASTRDRVTEAFFGQGTRLTVV.

This chain connects TRBV14 to TRBJ1-2; TRBD1 agrees at 9 bases. CDR1 SGHDN and CDR2 FVKESK come from the germline V gene. The trim removed 0 bases at V and 6 bases at J, leaving 8 bases unmatched. The CDR3 runs 16 residues. CDR3 nucleotide sequence: TGTGCCAGCAGCCAAGATGACCCGACAGGGGGTAATGGCTACACCTTC. This translates into CASSQDDPTGGNGYTF.

The CDR3 loop reads CSARDREAGGYNEQFF. The CDR3 region has the DNA TGCAGTGCTAGAGATAGGGAAGCAGGGGGCTACAATGAGCAGTTCTTC. J is TRBJ2-1 and V is TRBV20-1; 7 nucleotides match TRBD1. With 0 bases clipped from V and 3 bases from J, the junction kept 8 bases outside the gene matches. The CDR3 covers 16 residues. The germline V gene encodes CDR1 DFQATT and CDR2 SNEGSKA (reference sequence).

The rearrangement joins TRBV6-6 to TRBJ2-6; unclear D gene. CDR1 MNHNY and CDR2 SVGAGI come from the germline V gene (reference sequence). The CDR3 runs to 16 residues. Trimming removed 0 bases at V and 0 bases at J, with 6 bases between. The CDR3 reads CASSYSGNSGANVLTF. In DNA, the CDR3 is TGTGCCAGCAGTTACTCGGGGAACTCTGGGGCCAACGTCCTGACTTTC.

The chain links TRBV23-1 to TRBJ2-7; no clear D gene. TRBV23-1 is treated as an ORF (open reading frame) with a function not yet certain. CDR3 length: 18 residues. V lost 4 bases, J lost 3 bases, and 25 bases lay in between. The CDR3 nucleotides are TGCGCCAGCAGTCGTTCCTCTCCCACTATACTCTGCCTCTACGAGCAGTACGTC. Translated, it gives CASSRSSPTILCLYEQYV.

This clonotype was seen ten or more times. The V and J genes are TRBV6-2 or TRBV6-3 and TRBJ1-1, with D uncertain. V lost 10 bases to trimming and J lost 0 bases, with 12 bases between them. The germline gives CDR1 MNHEY, CDR2 SVGEGT. The CDR3 is made up of 13 amino acids. Here the CDR3 reads CAITRPLNTEAFF. The CDR3 DNA reads as TGTGCCATCACCAGGCCCTTGAACACTGAAGCTTTCTTT.

The rearrangement joins TRBV24-1 to TRBJ1-1; D call uncertain. The germline V gene has CDR1 KGHDR and CDR2 SFDVKD. Trimming stripped 7 bases from V and 5 bases from J, with 13 bases between. The CDR3 spans 13 residues. CDR3 nucleotide sequence: TGTGCCACCAGCTTCACAGAAGGAACTGAAGCTTTCTTT. Translated: CATSFTEGTEAFF.

The chain recombines TRBV10-3 with TRBJ2-1, with D uncertain. The CDR3 extends over 16 amino acids. Germline CDR1 and CDR2: ENHRY and SYGVKD. The ends were cut back, 8 bases at V and 4 bases at J, with 21 bases in the middle. The CDR3, as DNA: TGTGCCATCTCAAAAAGCCTCGGACCTTTATACAATGAGCAGTTCTTC. This gives the protein CAISKSLGPLYNEQFF.